Detailed here is one TCR beta chain. Germline CDR1 MDHEN, CDR2 SYDVKM. Trimming removed 7 bases from V and 4 bases from J, with 17 bases in between. The CDR3 contains 14 residues. These data belong to a study of beta chain features in type 1 diabetes. The isolated RNA, all of it, was reverse transcribed, so expressed TCRB transcripts were what got sequenced. Data came from immunoSEQ multiplex PCR; TCRdb stores just in-frame clones and leaves some out. The sample lists 250,000 or so clones, less than 35% occurring once. The receptor comes from a young man in good health. The sequencing input was central memory CD4+ T cells from blood. The V and J genes are TRBV28 and TRBJ2-7; D possibly corresponds to TRBD2 (6 bases). The CDR3 reads CASTVGGGLYEQYF. The CDR3 nucleotides read TGTGCCAGCACCGTGGGGGGAGGACTTTACGAGCAGTACTTC.